The 10 T cell receptor beta chains presented below share a single source sample, sequenced in a study of cytomegalovirus exposure and HLA in healthy donors (dated by TCRdb to the late 2010s). Libraries were built with the immunoSEQ multiplex PCR assay. For the multiplex PCR, a mixture combining 60 forward primers for TCR Vbeta segments and 13 reverse primers for TCR Jbeta segments was used. TCRdb obtained this table from immuneACCESS and retained in-frame rearrangements with V and J assigned. These tables miss some clones; where compared with another copy, unresolved V genes account for less than half of the shortfall, and the remainder is unexplained. The sample profile shows 75,000 to 100,000 clones; 70% to 80% of them were found once. The top ten clones comprise approximately 7.8% of the sample. The sample taken for sequencing was PBMCs. The receptors come from a man between 60 and 75 years old in good health and CMV-seronegative.

The CDR3 spells CASSEDTGELFF. CDR3 bases: TGTGCCAGCTCAGAGGACACCGGGGAGCTGTTTTTT. The chain recombines TRBV18 with TRBJ2-2; D unresolved. Trimming removed 5 bases from V and 3 bases from J, with 4 bases in between. Germline CDR1 reads KGHSH; CDR2 reads LQKENI. The CDR3 runs to 12 residues.

This rearrangement joins TRBV5-1 to TRBJ1-3; tentatively, D is TRBD1 (6 bases). The CDR3 sequence is 16 residues long. CDR1 and CDR2 (germline): SGHRS, YFSETQ. The ends were cut back, 4 bases at V and 0 bases at J, with 14 bases in the middle. The CDR3 protein is CASSPDRLNSGNTIYF. The CDR3 bases are TGCGCCAGCAGCCCCGACAGGCTGAACTCTGGAAACACCATATATTTT.

This chain joins TRBV6-5 and TRBJ2-5; the D gene is possibly TRBD1 (6 bases). The CDR3 loop spans 14 amino acids. Germline lookup yields CDR1 MNHEY and CDR2 SVGAGI. Trimming removed 6 bases at V and 4 bases at J, with 15 bases between. The CDR3 nucleotides read TGTGCCAGCAGAAGGGACACAGGGCGAGAGACCCAGTACTTC. Protein: CASRRDTGRETQYF.

The V call is TRBV7-2, the J call TRBJ1-5; D unresolved. Trimming removed 4 bases from V and 5 bases from J, with 15 bases in between. Germline V CDR1 and CDR2: SGHTA, FQGNSA. The CDR3 is made up of 15 amino acids. In nucleotides, the CDR3 is TGTGCCAGCAGCTGGACCTCCGGGAGCGATCAGCCCCAGCATTTT. Its translation: CASSWTSGSDQPQHF.

This chain links TRBV5-1 with TRBJ2-5; no clear D. The CDR3 loop spans 13 amino acids. Looked up from germline, CDR1 is SGHRS and CDR2 is YFSETQ. V lost 0 bases and J 10 bases, leaving 13 bases between the germline ends. The CDR3 bases are TGCGCCAGCAGCTTGGACCCCCAAGGAGTCCAGTACTTC. It codes for CASSLDPQGVQYF.

The rearrangement links TRBV5-4 to TRBJ1-2; D is perhaps TRBD1 (6 bases). The CDR3 is 15 amino acids. Germline CDR1 and CDR2: SGHNT and YYREEE (reference sequence). V gave up 4 bases and J gave up 3 bases, with 16 bases separating them. The DNA of the CDR3 is TGTGCCAGCAGCCCAATGGGGGGGGCGGACTATGGCTACACCTTC. It specifies CASSPMGGADYGYTF. Full variable domain (remainder filled in from reference TRBV5-4 and TRBJ1-2): ETGVTQSPTHLIKTRGQQVTLRCSSQSGHNTVSWYQQALGQGPQFIFQYYREEENGRGNFPPRFSGLQFPNYSSELNVNALELDDSALYLCASSPMGGADYGYTFGSGTRLTVV.

V gene TRBV27 combines with J gene TRBJ2-2; TRBD2 agrees at 13 bases. The germline CDR1 and CDR2 sequences are MNHEY and SMNVEV (reference sequence). The CDR3 spans 15 residues. With 7 bases clipped from V and 6 bases from J, the junction kept 5 bases outside the gene matches. For the CDR3, the DNA is TGTGCCAGCAAACGGACTAGCGGGAGACCCGGGGAGCTGTTTTTT. Its translation is CASKRTSGRPGELFF.

In this sample, this clone turned up a few times. This chain uses TRBV6-1 with TRBJ2-1; 7 positions match TRBD2. Germline V gene lookup returns CDR1 MNHNS and CDR2 SASEGT. This CDR3 has 14 residues. After removal of 5 bases from V and 5 bases from J, the junction contained 6 bases not matched to a gene. CDR3: CASSLFSGHNEQFF. The DNA of the CDR3 is TGTGCCAGCAGTCTCTTTAGCGGGCACAATGAGCAGTTCTTC.

The chain links TRBV6-5 to TRBJ2-5; 8 bases map to TRBD2. The germline CDR1 and CDR2 sequences are MNHEY and SVGAGI. V was clipped by 5 bases and J by 4 bases; unmatched bases: 6. This CDR3 spans 14 amino acids. CDR3 nucleotides: TGTGCCAGCAGTACGGGGGGGGCGGGAGAGACCCAGTACTTC. The encoded protein is CASSTGGAGETQYF.

This chain joins TRBV5-5 and TRBJ1-1; maybe TRBD1 (5 bases). The V and J ends lost 4 bases and 0 bases respectively, with 7 bases between them. This CDR3 is 13 amino acids long. The germline CDR1 and CDR2 sequences are SGHKS and YYEKEE (reference sequence). CDR3 amino acids: CASSQGVNTEAFF. As DNA, the CDR3 is TGTGCCAGCAGCCAAGGGGTGAACACTGAAGCTTTCTTT. Based on the CDR3 plus reference TRBV5-5 and TRBJ1-1, the full variable domain is DAGVTQSPTHLIKTRGQQVTLRCSPISGHKSVSWYQQVLGQGPQFIFQYYEKEERGRGNFPDRFSARQFPNYSSELNVNALLLGDSALYLCASSQGVNTEAFFGQGTRLTVV.